This T cell receptor beta chain was captured by sequencing in a study of blood T cell repertoires in COVID-19. The trim removed 5 bases at V and 6 bases at J, leaving 5 bases unmatched. Germline CDR1 reads MNHEY; CDR2 reads SMNVEV (reference sequence). This CDR3 has 15 residues. This clone was observed once. Using immunoSEQ multiplex PCR, the repertoire was profiled, and TCRdb retains in-frame clones only, with some absent. The table includes 100,000 to 150,000 clones, approximately 81% detected once. This TCR was recovered from a woman in her forties or fifties with acute or convalescent COVID-19. Source material: peripheral blood. The chain uses TRBV27 and TRBJ2-1; 12 bases map to TRBD2. The CDR3 sequence: CASSLLAGGSNEQFF. The CDR3 nucleotides read TGTGCCAGCAGTCTCCTAGCGGGAGGGAGCAATGAGCAGTTCTTC.